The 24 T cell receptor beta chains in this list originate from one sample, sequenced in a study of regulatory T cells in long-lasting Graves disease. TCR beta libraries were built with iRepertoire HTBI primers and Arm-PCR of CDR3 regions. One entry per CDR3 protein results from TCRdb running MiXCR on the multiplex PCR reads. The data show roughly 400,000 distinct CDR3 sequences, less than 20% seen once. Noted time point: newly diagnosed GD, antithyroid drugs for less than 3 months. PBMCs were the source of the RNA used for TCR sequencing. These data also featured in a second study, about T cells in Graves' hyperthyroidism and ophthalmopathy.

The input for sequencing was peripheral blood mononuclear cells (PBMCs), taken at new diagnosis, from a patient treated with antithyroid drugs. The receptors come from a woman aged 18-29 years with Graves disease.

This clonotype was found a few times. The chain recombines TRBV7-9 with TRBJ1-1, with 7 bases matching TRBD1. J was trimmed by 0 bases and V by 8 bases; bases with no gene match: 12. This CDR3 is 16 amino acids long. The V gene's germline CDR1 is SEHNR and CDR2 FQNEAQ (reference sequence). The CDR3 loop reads CASAQPRQGLNTEAFF. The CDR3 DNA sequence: TGTGCCAGCGCCCAACCGAGACAGGGATTGAACACTGAAGCTTTCTTT. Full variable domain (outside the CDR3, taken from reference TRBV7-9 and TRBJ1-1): DTGVSQNPRHKITKRGQNVTFRCDPISEHNRLYWYRQTLGQGPEFLTYFQNEAQLEKSRLLSDRFSAERPKGSFSTLEIQRTEQGDSAMYLCASAQPRQGLNTEAFFGQGTRLTVV.

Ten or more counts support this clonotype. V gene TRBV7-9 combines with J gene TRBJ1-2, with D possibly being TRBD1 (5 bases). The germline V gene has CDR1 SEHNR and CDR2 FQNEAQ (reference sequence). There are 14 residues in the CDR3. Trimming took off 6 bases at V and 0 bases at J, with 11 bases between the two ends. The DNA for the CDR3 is TGTGCCAGCAGGTGGCAGGGCGCTAACTATGGCTACACCTTC. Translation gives CASRWQGANYGYTF.

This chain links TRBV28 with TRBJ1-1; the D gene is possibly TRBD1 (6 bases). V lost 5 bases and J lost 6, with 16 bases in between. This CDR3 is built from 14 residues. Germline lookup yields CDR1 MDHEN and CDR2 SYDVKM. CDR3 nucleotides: TGTGCCAGCAGTGTCGGGTTACAGGGCGCTGAAGCTTTCTTT. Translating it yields CASSVGLQGAEAFF.

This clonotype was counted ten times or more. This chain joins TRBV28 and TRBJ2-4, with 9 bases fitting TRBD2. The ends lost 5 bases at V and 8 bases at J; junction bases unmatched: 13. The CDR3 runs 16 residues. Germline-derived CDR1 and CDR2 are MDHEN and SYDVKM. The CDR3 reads CASSPQLAGMGDIQYF. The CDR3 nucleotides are TGTGCCAGCAGTCCCCAACTAGCGGGTATGGGCGACATTCAGTACTTC.

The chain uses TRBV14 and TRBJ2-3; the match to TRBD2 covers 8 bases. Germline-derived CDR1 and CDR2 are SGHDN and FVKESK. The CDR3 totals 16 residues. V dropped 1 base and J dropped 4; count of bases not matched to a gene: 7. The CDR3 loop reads CASSQVAGGWADTQYF. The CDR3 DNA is TGTGCCAGCAGCCAAGTGGCGGGAGGATGGGCAGATACGCAGTATTTT.

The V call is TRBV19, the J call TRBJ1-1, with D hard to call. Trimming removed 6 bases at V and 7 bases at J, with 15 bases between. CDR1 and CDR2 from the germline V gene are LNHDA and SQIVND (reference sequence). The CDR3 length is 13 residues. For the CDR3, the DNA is TGTGCCAGTAGGACACCGTGGGATGGTGAAGCTTTCTTT. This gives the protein CASRTPWDGEAFF.

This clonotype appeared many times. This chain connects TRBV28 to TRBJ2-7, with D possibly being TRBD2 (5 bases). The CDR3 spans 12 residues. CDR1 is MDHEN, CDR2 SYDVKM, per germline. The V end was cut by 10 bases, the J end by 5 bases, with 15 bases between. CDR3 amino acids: CATNPGWDEQYF. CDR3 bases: TGTGCCACCAATCCGGGGTGGGACGAGCAGTACTTC.

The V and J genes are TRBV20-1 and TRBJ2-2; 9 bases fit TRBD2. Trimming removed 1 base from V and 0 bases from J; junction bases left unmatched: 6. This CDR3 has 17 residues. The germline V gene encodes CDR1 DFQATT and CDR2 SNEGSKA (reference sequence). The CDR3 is CSARVGAGGPNTGELFF. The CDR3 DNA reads TGCAGTGCTAGAGTTGGGGCGGGAGGGCCGAACACCGGGGAGCTGTTTTTT.

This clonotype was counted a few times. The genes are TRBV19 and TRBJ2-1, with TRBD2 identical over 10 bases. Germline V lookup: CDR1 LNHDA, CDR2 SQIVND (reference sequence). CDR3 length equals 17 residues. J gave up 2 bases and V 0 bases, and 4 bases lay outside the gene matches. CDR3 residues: CASSIDSGRRTYNEQFF. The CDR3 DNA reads TGTGCCAGTAGTATAGATAGCGGGAGGAGGACCTACAATGAGCAGTTCTTC. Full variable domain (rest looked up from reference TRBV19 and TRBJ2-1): DGGITQSPKYLFRKEGQNVTLSCEQNLNHDAMYWYRQDPGQGLRLIYYSQIVNDFQKGDIAEGYSVSREKKESFPLTVTSAQKNPTAFYLCASSIDSGRRTYNEQFFGPGTRLTVL.

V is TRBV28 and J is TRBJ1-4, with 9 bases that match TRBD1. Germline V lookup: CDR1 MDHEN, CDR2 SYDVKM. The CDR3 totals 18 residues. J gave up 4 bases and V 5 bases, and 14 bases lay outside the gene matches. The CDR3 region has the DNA TGTGCCAGCAGTACCTACCGGGACAGGGAGGGGCTTAATGAAAAACTGTTTTTT. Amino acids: CASSTYRDREGLNEKLFF.

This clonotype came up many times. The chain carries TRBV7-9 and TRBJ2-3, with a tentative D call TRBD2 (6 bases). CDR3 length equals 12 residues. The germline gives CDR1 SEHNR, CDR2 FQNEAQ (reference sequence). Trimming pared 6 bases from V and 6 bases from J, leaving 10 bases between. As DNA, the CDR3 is TGTGCCAGCAGTTATCTAGCGGATACGCAGTATTTT. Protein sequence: CASSYLADTQYF.

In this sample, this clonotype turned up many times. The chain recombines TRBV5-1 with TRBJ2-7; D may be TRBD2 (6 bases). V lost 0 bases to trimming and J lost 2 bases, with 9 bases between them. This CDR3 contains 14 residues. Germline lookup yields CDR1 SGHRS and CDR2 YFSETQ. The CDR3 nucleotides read TGCGCCAGCAGCTTGGTGGGGACTCCCTACGAGCAGTACTTC. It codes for CASSLVGTPYEQYF.

CDR3: CASSLAGLGGYTF. DNA for the CDR3: TGTGCCAGCAGCCTAGCTGGGTTAGGGGGCTACACCTTC. The chain uses TRBV5-4 and TRBJ1-2; D ambiguous. Trimming removed 4 bases at V and 8 bases at J, with 15 bases between. The CDR3 is 13 residues long. Germline lookup yields CDR1 SGHNT and CDR2 YYREEE (reference sequence).

Here the CDR3 reads CASSPGGFLRGQETQYF. The CDR3 bases are TGTGCCAGCAGCCCAGGAGGGTTTTTACGCGGCCAAGAGACCCAGTACTTC. V and J are TRBV7-2 and TRBJ2-5, with a weak D call TRBD2 (6 bases). The germline V and J ends were trimmed by 5 bases and 1 base, with 20 bases remaining between them. CDR3 size: 17 residues. Germline loops: CDR1 SGHTA, CDR2 FQGNSA. Looking up the rest from reference TRBV7-2 and TRBJ2-5 gives the full variable domain: GAGVSQSPSNKVTEKGKDVELRCDPISGHTALYWYRQSLGQGLEFLIYFQGNSAPDKSGLPSDRFSAERTGGSVSTLTIQRTQQEDSAVYLCASSPGGFLRGQETQYFGPGTRLLVL.

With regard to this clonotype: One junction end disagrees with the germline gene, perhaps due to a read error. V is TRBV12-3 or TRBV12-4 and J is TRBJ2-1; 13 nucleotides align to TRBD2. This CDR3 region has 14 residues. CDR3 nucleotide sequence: TGTGCCAGCGTGACTAGCGGGAGGTACAGTGAGCAGTGCTTC. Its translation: CASVTSGRYSEQCF.

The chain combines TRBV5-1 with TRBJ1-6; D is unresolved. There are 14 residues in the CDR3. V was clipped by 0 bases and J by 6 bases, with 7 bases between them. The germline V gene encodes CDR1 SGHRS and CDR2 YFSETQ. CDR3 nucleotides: TGCGCCAGCAGCTTGGACCTGACTAATTCACCCCTCCACTTT. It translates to CASSLDLTNSPLHF. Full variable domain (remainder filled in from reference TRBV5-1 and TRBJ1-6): KAGVTQTPRYLIKTRGQQVTLSCSPISGHRSVSWYQQTPGQGLQFLFEYFSETQRNKGNFPGRFSGRQFSNSRSEMNVSTLELGDSALYLCASSLDLTNSPLHFGNGTRLTVT.

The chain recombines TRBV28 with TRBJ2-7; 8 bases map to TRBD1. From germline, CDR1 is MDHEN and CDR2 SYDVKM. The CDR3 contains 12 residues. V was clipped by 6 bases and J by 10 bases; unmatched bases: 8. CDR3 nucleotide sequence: TGTGCCAGCAGAGGACAGGGAGTACCTCAGTACTTC. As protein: CASRGQGVPQYF.

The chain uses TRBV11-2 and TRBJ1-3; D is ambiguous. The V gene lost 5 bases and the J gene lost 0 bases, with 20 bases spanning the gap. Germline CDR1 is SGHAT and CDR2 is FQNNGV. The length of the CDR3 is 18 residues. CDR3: CASSPLFHSFFSGNTIYF. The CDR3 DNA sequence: TGTGCCAGCAGCCCCCTCTTCCATAGCTTTTTCTCTGGAAACACCATATATTTT.

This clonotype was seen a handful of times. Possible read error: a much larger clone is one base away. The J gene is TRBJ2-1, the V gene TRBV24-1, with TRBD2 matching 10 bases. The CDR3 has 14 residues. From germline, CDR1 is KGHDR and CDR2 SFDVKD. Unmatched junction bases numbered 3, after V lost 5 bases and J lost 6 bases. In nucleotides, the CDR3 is TGTGCCACCAGTGGCGGACTAGCGGCCAATGAGCAGTTCTTC. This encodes CATSGGLAANEQFF.

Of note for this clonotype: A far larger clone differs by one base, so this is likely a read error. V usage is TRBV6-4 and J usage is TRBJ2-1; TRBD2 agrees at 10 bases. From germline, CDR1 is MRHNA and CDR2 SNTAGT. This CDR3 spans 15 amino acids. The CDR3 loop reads CANSGLAGAINEQFF. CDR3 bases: TGTGCCAACAGTGGGCTAGCGGGAGCGATCAATGAGCAGTTCTTC.

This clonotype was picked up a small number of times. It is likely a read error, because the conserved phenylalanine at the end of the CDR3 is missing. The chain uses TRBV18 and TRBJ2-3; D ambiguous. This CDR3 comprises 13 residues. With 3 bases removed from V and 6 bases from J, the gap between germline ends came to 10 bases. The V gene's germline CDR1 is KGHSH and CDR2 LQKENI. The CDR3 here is CASSPPSWDTQYL. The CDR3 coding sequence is TGTGCCAGCTCACCGCCGAGTTGGGATACGCAGTATTTG.

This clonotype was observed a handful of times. The CDR3, as DNA: TGTGCCAGCAGCATGGTCGGGGAGCTGTTTTTT. Its protein product is CASSMVGELFF. The chain employs TRBV28 and TRBJ2-2; D call uncertain. CDR1 is MDHEN and CDR2 is SYDVKM in the germline V gene. Trimming shortened V by 6 bases and J by 7 bases, and 6 bases separated the two germline ends. The CDR3 runs to 11 residues. The variable domain in full, with the rest retrieved from reference TRBV28 and TRBJ2-2, is DVKVTQSSRYLVKRTGEKVFLECVQDMDHENMFWYRQDPGLGLRLIYFSYDVKMKEKGDIPEGYSVSREKKERFSLILESASTNQTSMYLCASSMVGELFFGEGSRLTVL.

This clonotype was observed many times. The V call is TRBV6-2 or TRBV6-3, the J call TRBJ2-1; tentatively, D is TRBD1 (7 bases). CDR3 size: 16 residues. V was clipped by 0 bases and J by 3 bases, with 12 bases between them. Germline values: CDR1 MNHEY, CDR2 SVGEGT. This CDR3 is CASSYSAGGGYNEQFF. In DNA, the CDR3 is TGTGCCAGCAGTTACTCCGCAGGGGGAGGCTACAATGAGCAGTTCTTC.

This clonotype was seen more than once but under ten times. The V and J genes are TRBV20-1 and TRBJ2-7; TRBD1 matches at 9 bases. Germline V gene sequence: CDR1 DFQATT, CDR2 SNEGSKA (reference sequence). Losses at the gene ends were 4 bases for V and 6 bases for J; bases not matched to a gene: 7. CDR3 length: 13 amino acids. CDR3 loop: CSAKGQGFGEQYF. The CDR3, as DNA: TGCAGTGCTAAGGGACAGGGCTTCGGCGAGCAGTACTTC.